These 13 T cell receptor beta chains originate from one sample sequenced in a study of T cell responses to AZD1222 COVID-19 vaccine (dated by TCRdb to the early 2020s). The time point label, as the study defines it: baseline before first vaccination. The method behind the library was the immunoSEQ multiplex PCR assay. TCRdb took over this immuneACCESS table, retaining in-frame rearrangements with V and J assigned. Such tables are incomplete; in checked studies, under half of the missing clones stem from an unresolved V gene, and the remainder is unexplained. The sample includes 95,000 to 100,000 clones, with about nine tenths observed a single time. Around 1.6% of the sample is taken by the ten largest. The sample in question was peripheral blood, obtained on day 0 of AZD1222 vaccination. Receptors were obtained from an adult in good health.

This sequence joins TRBV5-6 and TRBJ1-2; tentatively, D is TRBD1 (5 bases). The CDR3 is made up of 16 amino acids. The germline V and J ends were trimmed by 2 bases and 5 bases, with 19 bases remaining between them. Germline V CDR1 and CDR2: SGHDT, YYEEEE. This CDR3 reads CASSFLHRQKGYGYTF. The CDR3 DNA reads as TGTGCCAGCAGCTTCTTACACCGGCAAAAGGGGTATGGCTACACCTTC.

This clone was detected a few times. The chain is built from TRBV19 and TRBJ1-2, with D unresolved. Trimming took off 7 bases at V and 2 bases at J, with 20 bases between the two ends. Germline V gene sequence: CDR1 LNHDA, CDR2 SQIVND (reference sequence). This CDR3 contains 16 residues. This chain's CDR3 is CASTLRGGFPNYGYTF. The CDR3 DNA is TGTGCCAGTACCCTACGTGGAGGGTTCCCCAACTATGGCTACACCTTC.

This chain uses TRBV4-1 with TRBJ1-4; D perhaps matches TRBD1 (6 bases). The CDR3 runs to 16 residues. Trimming took off 1 base at V and 3 bases at J, with 12 bases between the two ends. Per the germline V gene, CDR1 is MGHRA and CDR2 is YSYEKL. This CDR3 is CASSQVKGGSNEKLFF. CDR3 bases: TGCGCCAGCAGCCAAGTGAAAGGGGGATCTAATGAAAAACTGTTTTTT.

The chain combines TRBV2 with TRBJ1-1, with D unclear. V lost 7 bases to trimming and J lost 3 bases, with 6 bases between them. Germline CDR1 and CDR2: SNHLY and FYNNEI. CDR3 length: 11 amino acids. The CDR3 DNA reads as TGTGCCAGCAAAGTATACACTGAAGCTTTCTTT. This sequence encodes CASKVYTEAFF. The whole variable domain, filled in from reference TRBV2 and TRBJ1-1, reads EPEVTQTPSHQVTQMGQEVILRCVPISNHLYFYWYRQILGQKVEFLVSFYNNEISEKSEIFDDQFSVERPDGSNFTLKIRSTKLEDSAMYFCASKVYTEAFFGQGTRLTVV.

The chain is built from TRBV5-1 and TRBJ2-7, with D hard to call. The CDR3 consists of 12 residues. Germline-derived CDR1 and CDR2 are SGHRS and YFSETQ. V lost 0 bases to trimming and J lost 5 bases, with 6 bases between them. CDR3 sequence: CASSLDGDEQYF. CDR3 nucleotide sequence: TGCGCCAGCAGCTTGGATGGGGACGAGCAGTACTTC. The entire variable domain, with the rest obtained from reference TRBV5-1 and TRBJ2-7, is as follows: KAGVTQTPRYLIKTRGQQVTLSCSPISGHRSVSWYQQTPGQGLQFLFEYFSETQRNKGNFPGRFSGRQFSNSRSEMNVSTLELGDSALYLCASSLDGDEQYFGPGTRLTVT.

The V and J genes are TRBV7-2 and TRBJ2-7; the match to TRBD1 covers 11 bases. Germline CDR1 and CDR2: SGHTA and FQGNSA. The CDR3 totals 16 residues. J gave up 5 bases and V 5 bases, and 11 bases lay outside the gene matches. CDR3 sequence reads: CASSPIFRTGGHEQYF. CDR3 sequence (DNA): TGTGCCAGCAGCCCAATATTCCGGACAGGGGGCCACGAGCAGTACTTC. Together with reference TRBV7-2 and TRBJ2-7, the CDR3 gives the full variable domain: GAGVSQSPSNKVTEKGKDVELRCDPISGHTALYWYRQSLGQGLEFLIYFQGNSAPDKSGLPSDRFSAERTGGSVSTLTIQRTQQEDSAVYLCASSPIFRTGGHEQYFGPGTRLTVT.

V and J are TRBV28 and TRBJ1-6; D is perhaps TRBD1 (6 bases). The CDR3 runs 19 residues. V dropped 6 bases and J dropped 1 base, with 22 bases sitting between them. CDR1 is MDHEN, CDR2 SYDVKM, per germline. The CDR3: CASRGRDTNWGSYNSPLHF. CDR3 DNA: TGTGCCAGCAGGGGCCGGGACACTAATTGGGGGTCCTATAATTCACCCCTCCACTTT.

By share, this clone counts as medium-sized. At the DNA level, this CDR3 is encoded by other sequences in the same sample as well. The V call is TRBV7-2, the J call TRBJ2-7, with 7 bases identical to TRBD2. V trimming: 1 base; J trimming: 3 bases; junction bases outside the gene matches: 3. Looked up from germline, CDR1 is SGHTA and CDR2 is FQGNSA. The CDR3 runs 14 residues. In DNA, the CDR3 is TGTGCCAGCAGCTTAGGCGGGGGACTCTACGAGCAGTACTTC. It is translated as CASSLGGGLYEQYF.

The J gene is TRBJ1-6, the V gene TRBV21-1. TRBV21-1 is shown as a pseudogene. The CDR3 length is 17 residues. This CDR3 reads CASSKVRGVGANSPLHF. The CDR3 DNA reads as TGTGCCAGCAGCAAAGTAAGAGGGGTTGGGGCAAATTCACCCCTCCACTTT.

V and J are TRBV19 and TRBJ2-3; 9 bases fit TRBD1. The CDR3 consists of 15 residues. Germline V lookup: CDR1 LNHDA, CDR2 SQIVND (reference sequence). Losses at the gene ends were 4 bases for V and 3 bases for J; bases not matched to a gene: 5. The CDR3 sequence is CASSTGQGFTDTQYF. CDR3 nucleotide sequence: TGTGCCAGTAGTACGGGACAGGGTTTTACAGATACGCAGTATTTT.

The gene calls are TRBV20-1 and TRBJ1-2; D might be TRBD1 (6 bases). The length of the CDR3 is 11 residues. In germline, CDR1 is DFQATT, CDR2 SNEGSKA (reference sequence). The V and J ends lost 5 bases and 5 bases respectively, with 9 bases between them. The CDR3 nucleotides are TGCAGTGCTCCCACAGGGTATGGCTACACCTTC. Encoded protein: CSAPTGYGYTF.

This chain connects TRBV2 to TRBJ2-1; 7 nucleotides align to TRBD1. The germline CDR1 and CDR2 sequences are SNHLY and FYNNEI. The CDR3 covers 12 residues. Trimming removed 4 bases from V and 13 bases from J; junction bases left unmatched: 7. The chain's CDR3 is CASSVRQGEQFF. In DNA, the CDR3 is TGTGCCAGCAGTGTCCGACAGGGAGAACAGTTCTTC.

The J gene is TRBJ2-5, the V gene TRBV7-2; 13 bases agree with TRBD2. Germline V gives CDR1 SGHTA, CDR2 FQGNSA. This CDR3 contains 18 residues. V shed 5 bases and J 7 bases; nucleotides not matched to a gene: 16. In DNA form, the CDR3 reads TGTGCCAGCAGCCTCTCCGCCGGGACTAGCGGGGCCCGGGGGACCCAGTACTTC. This encodes CASSLSAGTSGARGTQYF. The variable domain in full, with the rest retrieved from reference TRBV7-2 and TRBJ2-5, is GAGVSQSPSNKVTEKGKDVELRCDPISGHTALYWYRQSLGQGLEFLIYFQGNSAPDKSGLPSDRFSAERTGGSVSTLTIQRTQQEDSAVYLCASSLSAGTSGARGTQYFGPGTRLLVL.